The text below deals with one T cell receptor beta chain. What it binds is unknown. This sample stems from a study of Tregs in tolerant kidney transplant recipients. Study-wide findings and caveats: In tolerant patients, donor-specific Tregs outgrew total Tregs, suggesting antigen-driven expansion. Some patients' samples used different primers over time, so nucleotide sequences weren't comparable. Expanding Tregs on activated donor B cells appeared to best identify donor-specific TCRbeta clones.

Germline V lookup: CDR1 MNHEY, CDR2 SMNVEV (reference sequence). The CDR3 is 13 residues long. V dropped 5 bases and J dropped 7 bases, with 12 bases sitting between them. The protocol was immunoSEQ multiplex PCR, while the TCRdb copy is restricted to in-frame clones and leaves out a portion. The data hold 54,000 or so clones, with about 90% observed a single time. Related graft donors supplied nonmyeloablative bone marrow transplants, and mixed chimerism was transient. Unstimulated regulatory T cells (CD4+CD25+CD127-), CD4+CD25- non-regulatory cells, CD4 and CD8 cells were FACS-sorted from thawed PBMCs.

The receptor was isolated from a human patient who received a combined kidney and bone marrow transplant. Some T cells may be graft donor cells. Here the sequenced sample was CD8+ T cells from blood (PBMCs), taken 24 months after the transplant. The gene calls are TRBV27 and TRBJ1-5; D is undetermined. The CDR3 spells CASSQNKIQPQHF. The CDR3 coding sequence is TGTGCCAGCAGTCAAAACAAAATACAGCCCCAGCATTTT.